A single sample gave rise to the 6 T cell receptor beta chains below, sequenced in a study of beta chain features in type 1 diabetes. Since all of the isolated RNA was reverse transcribed, expressed TCRB transcripts were what got sequenced. Sequenced by immunoSEQ multiplex PCR; TCRdb stores in-frame clones only, minus some. In the table there are hundreds of thousands of clones, 15% to 18% of which are singletons. The sequencing sample was made of naive CD4+ T cells from blood. The receptor set was obtained from a man aged 18 to 29 in good health.

This clone came up a few times. The chain links TRBV11-3 to TRBJ1-1; D is ambiguous. V was shortened by 5 bases and J by 2 bases, with 6 bases between the two germline ends. CDR3 size: 12 residues. CDR1 and CDR2 (germline): SGHNT, YENEEA. CDR3 sequence: CASSHTNTEAFF. The DNA for the CDR3 is TGTGCCAGCAGCCATACAAACACTGAAGCTTTCTTT.

This clone was detected only a few times. The chain uses TRBV23-1 and TRBJ2-3; 9 bases map to TRBD2. TRBV23-1 is an ORF, with its function uncertain. This CDR3 is 16 amino acids long. The trim removed 2 bases at V and 2 bases at J, leaving 5 bases unmatched. CDR3 DNA sequence: TGCGCCAGCAGTCAACTCGCTAGCGGGACCACAGATACGCAGTATTTT. This encodes CASSQLASGTTDTQYF.

This clone was seen a few times. The chain has TRBV9 and TRBJ2-3; 8 nucleotides agree with TRBD2. Trimming removed 4 bases from V and 7 bases from J; junction bases left unmatched: 11. The CDR3 is 15 residues long. Per the germline V gene, CDR1 is SGDLS and CDR2 is YYNGEE. The CDR3: CASSPSGGSMNTQYF. The CDR3 coding sequence is TGTGCCAGCAGCCCCTCGGGAGGGAGTATGAATACGCAGTATTTT.

V and J are TRBV18 and TRBJ2-5; D call uncertain. This CDR3 region has 14 residues. Germline CDR1 is KGHSH and CDR2 is LQKENI. The V and J ends lost 1 base and 2 bases respectively, with 8 bases between them. DNA for the CDR3: TGTGCCAGCTCACCACAGGGTCGACAAGAGACCCAGTACTTC. It is translated as CASSPQGRQETQYF.

This clone showed up just a few times. The chain joins TRBV28 to TRBJ2-2, with D possibly being TRBD2 (5 bases). V gave up 10 bases and J gave up 0 bases, with 15 bases separating them. Germline V gene sequence: CDR1 MDHEN, CDR2 SYDVKM. The CDR3 covers 15 residues. CDR3 coding DNA: TGTGCCACCATCGTCGGACTTACGAACACCGGGGAGCTGTTTTTT. It encodes CATIVGLTNTGELFF. Drawing the rest from reference TRBV28 and TRBJ2-2, the complete variable domain is DVKVTQSSRYLVKRTGEKVFLECVQDMDHENMFWYRQDPGLGLRLIYFSYDVKMKEKGDIPEGYSVSREKKERFSLILESASTNQTSMYLCATIVGLTNTGELFFGEGSRLTVL.

The rearrangement joins TRBV5-1 to TRBJ2-5; D gene ambiguous. Germline V gene lookup returns CDR1 SGHRS and CDR2 YFSETQ. V was pared by 0 bases and J by 2 bases, with 11 bases between. The CDR3 length is 15 residues. The CDR3 sequence: CASSLAANTQETQYF. CDR3 DNA sequence: TGCGCCAGCAGCTTGGCGGCAAATACTCAAGAGACCCAGTACTTC. The whole variable domain, filled in from reference TRBV5-1 and TRBJ2-5, reads KAGVTQTPRYLIKTRGQQVTLSCSPISGHRSVSWYQQTPGQGLQFLFEYFSETQRNKGNFPGRFSGRQFSNSRSEMNVSTLELGDSALYLCASSLAANTQETQYFGPGTRLLVL.